Listed below are T cell receptor beta chains from one sample, sequenced in a study of blood T cell repertoires in COVID-19. Only in-frame clones appear in the TCRdb table, and some are missing; sequencing was by immunoSEQ multiplex PCR. The sample consists of 100,000 to 120,000 clones, around 84% of them appearing once. The source material was peripheral blood. These receptors were taken from a woman older than 75 with acute or convalescent COVID-19. CDR3s include the opening cysteine and the closing phenylalanine or tryptophan. D genes are given only for firm matches. Rows may omit the clone size; those that give it use once, few, many or a size class.

abundance: few; d_gene: TRBD1; j_gene: TRBJ1-2; v_gene: TRBV18; CDR3nt: TGTGCCAGCTCACCCGAAGGACAGGGCAGCGGCTACACCTTC; CDR3aa: CASSPEGQGSGYTF
abundance: .; d_gene: .; j_gene: TRBJ2-3; v_gene: TRBV19; CDR3nt: TGTGCCAGTAGTATCCAGGGGGGACGCACAGATACGCAGTATTTT; CDR3aa: CASSIQGGRTDTQYF
abundance: .; d_gene: .; j_gene: TRBJ1-5; v_gene: TRBV27; CDR3nt: TGTGCCAGCAGTTACGCAGGGAGCAATCAGCCCCAGCATTTT; CDR3aa: CASSYAGSNQPQHF
abundance: few; d_gene: TRBD2; j_gene: TRBJ2-1; v_gene: TRBV9; CDR3nt: TGTGCCAGCACCCACTCTAGCGGGAGTGAGAATGAGCAGTTCTTC; CDR3aa: CASTHSSGSENEQFF
abundance: once; d_gene: TRBD2; j_gene: TRBJ2-7; v_gene: TRBV2; CDR3nt: TGTGCCAGCAGTGAACTGGGACTAGCGGGAGGTGAGCAGTACTTC; CDR3aa: CASSELGLAGGEQYF
abundance: once; d_gene: TRBD2; j_gene: TRBJ2-1; v_gene: TRBV10-2; CDR3nt: TGCGCCAGCAGACTAGCGGGAGGGTTAAATGAGCAGTTCTTC; CDR3aa: CASRLAGGLNEQFF
abundance: .; d_gene: .; j_gene: TRBJ2-7; v_gene: TRBV5-1; CDR3nt: TGCGCCAGCAGCCCGGCCCAGGGTGAGCAGTACTTC; CDR3aa: CASSPAQGEQYF
abundance: .; d_gene: .; j_gene: TRBJ2-3; v_gene: TRBV7-6; CDR3nt: TGTGCCAGCAGCCGGACAGACCCCACAGATACGCAGTATTTT; CDR3aa: CASSRTDPTDTQYF
abundance: once; d_gene: TRBD1; j_gene: TRBJ1-1; v_gene: TRBV6-5; CDR3nt: TGTGCCAGCAGAAGTACAGGGGCATCGAACACTGAAGCTTTCTTT; CDR3aa: CASRSTGASNTEAFF
abundance: .; d_gene: .; j_gene: TRBJ2-1; v_gene: TRBV29-1; CDR3nt: TGCAGCGGGGGACGGGGGTGGAATGAGCAGTTCTTC; CDR3aa: CSGGRGWNEQFF
abundance: once; d_gene: .; j_gene: TRBJ2-7; v_gene: TRBV18; CDR3nt: TGTGCCAGCTCACCACCTACGGGTTCCTACGAGCAGTACTTC; CDR3aa: CASSPPTGSYEQYF
abundance: many; d_gene: TRBD1; j_gene: TRBJ2-2; v_gene: TRBV6-5; CDR3nt: TGTGCCAGCAGGCCGGACAGGGGGCAAGTCGGGGAGCTGTTTTTT; CDR3aa: CASRPDRGQVGELFF
abundance: once; d_gene: .; j_gene: TRBJ1-4; v_gene: TRBV3-1/TRBV3-2; CDR3nt: TGTGCCAGCAGCCCATGGGGCGTAGGTAATGAAAAACTGTTTTTT; CDR3aa: CASSPWGVGNEKLFF
abundance: few; d_gene: .; j_gene: TRBJ1-2; v_gene: TRBV25-1; CDR3nt: TGTGCCAGCAGTGAATCTTTACGGAGCGGTGGCTACACCTTC; CDR3aa: CASSESLRSGGYTF